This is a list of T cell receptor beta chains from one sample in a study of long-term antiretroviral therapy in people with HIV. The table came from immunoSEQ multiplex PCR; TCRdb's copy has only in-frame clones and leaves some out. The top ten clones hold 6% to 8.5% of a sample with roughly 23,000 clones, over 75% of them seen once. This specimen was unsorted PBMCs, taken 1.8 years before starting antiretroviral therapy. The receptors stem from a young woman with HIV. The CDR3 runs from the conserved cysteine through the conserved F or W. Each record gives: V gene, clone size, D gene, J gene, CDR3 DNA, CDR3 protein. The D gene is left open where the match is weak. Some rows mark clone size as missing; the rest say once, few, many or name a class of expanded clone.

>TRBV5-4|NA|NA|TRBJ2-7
TGTGCCAGCAGCTTTTCGGGACAAAAAGACTACGAGCAGTACTTC
CASSFSGQKDYEQYF
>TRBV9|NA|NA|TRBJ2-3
TGTGCCAGCCAGGGTAGCACAGATACGCAGTATTTT
CASQGSTDTQYF
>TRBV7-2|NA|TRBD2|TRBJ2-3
TGTGCCAGCAGCGTCGGGGGGTTGGGAGATACGCAGTATTTT
CASSVGGLGDTQYF
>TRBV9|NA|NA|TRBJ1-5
TGTGCCAGCAGCGTAGGAGGAGATAGCAATCAGCCCCAGCATTTT
CASSVGGDSNQPQHF
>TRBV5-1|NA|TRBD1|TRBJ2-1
TGCGCCAGCAGCCAACAGGGGGCTGGGGAGCAGTTCTTC
CASSQQGAGEQFF
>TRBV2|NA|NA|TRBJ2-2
TGTGCCAGCAGTGAGAATCTTGACAGACGATCCGGGGAGCTGTTTTTT
CASSENLDRRSGELFF
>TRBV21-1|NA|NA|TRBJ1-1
TGTGCCAGCTCAGCGCTGAACACTGAAGCTTTCTTT
CASSALNTEAFF
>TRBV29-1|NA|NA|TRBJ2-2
TGCAGCGTTGAACCGGCGAACACCGGGGAGCTGTTTTTT
CSVEPANTGELFF
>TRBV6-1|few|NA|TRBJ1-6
TGTGCCAGCAAGAACTGGGATTCACCCCTCCACTTT
CASKNWDSPLHF
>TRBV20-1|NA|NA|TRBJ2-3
TGCAGTGCACTACAAGGAGATACGCAGTATTTT
CSALQGDTQYF
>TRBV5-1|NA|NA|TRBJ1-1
TGCGCCAGCAGCTTGGCTGGACGGGCTGAAGCTTTCTTT
CASSLAGRAEAFF
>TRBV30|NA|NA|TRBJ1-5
TGTGCCTGGAGTGTACAATCCGGCAATCAGCCCCAGCATTTT
CAWSVQSGNQPQHF
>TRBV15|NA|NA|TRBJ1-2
TGTGCCACCAGCAGAGGAGGGGACCGATCAGGCTACACCTTC
CATSRGGDRSGYTF